The 22 T cell receptor beta chains reported below all come from one sample, sequenced in a study of cytomegalovirus exposure and HLA in healthy donors (dated by TCRdb to 2016 to 2017). The library came from the immunoSEQ multiplex PCR assay. For the multiplex PCR, a mixture combining 60 forward primers for TCR Vbeta segments and 13 reverse primers for TCR Jbeta segments was used. TCRdb stores this immuneACCESS table with in-frame sequences only. Part of the clones is absent; in the studies checked, under half of the shortfall reflects unresolved V genes, and no reason is known for the rest. Counted in this sample were 100,000 to 150,000 clones; around 70% of them appeared once. Together, the top ten hold just over 8% of the sample. The sequenced material came from PBMCs. These receptors were collected from a woman aged 40 to 50 in good health and CMV-seropositive.

As concerns this clone: Relative to the germline gene, one junction end is altered; a read error may explain this. The chain has TRBV15 and TRBJ1-4; D possibly corresponds to TRBD1 (5 bases). This CDR3 spans 15 amino acids. Germline V lookup: CDR1 LNHNV, CDR2 YYDKDF (reference sequence). The CDR3 bases are TGTGCCGCCAGCCGAGACAGCAGGGATAATGAAAAACTGTTTTTT. Protein product: CAASRDSRDNEKLFF.

The chain is built from TRBV15 and TRBJ1-5; a weak D match, TRBD1 (5 bases). There are 16 residues in the CDR3. CDR1 and CDR2 from the germline V gene are LNHNV and YYDKDF (reference sequence). Trimming pared 0 bases from V and 4 bases from J, leaving 13 bases between. This CDR3 is CATSRDPGQPNQPQHF. The CDR3 nucleotides read TGTGCCACCAGCAGAGATCCCGGACAACCAAATCAGCCCCAGCATTTT.

The chain employs TRBV9 and TRBJ2-5; 9 positions match TRBD1. Looked up from germline, CDR1 is SGDLS and CDR2 is YYNGEE. This CDR3 contains 15 residues. V was pared by 3 bases and J by 4 bases, with 7 bases of the junction left unmatched. The CDR3 DNA sequence: TGTGCCAGCAGCGAACAGGGGGCGGCCCGAGAGACCCAGTACTTC. Translated, it gives CASSEQGAARETQYF.

This clone showed up just a few times. This chain connects TRBV27 to TRBJ1-1; no firm D call. The germline gives CDR1 MNHEY, CDR2 SMNVEV (reference sequence). V shed 2 bases and J shed 0 bases, with 7 bases lying between them. The CDR3 consists of 14 residues. The CDR3 DNA follows: TGTGCCAGCAGTTTACAAGCTATGAACACTGAAGCTTTCTTT. This codes for CASSLQAMNTEAFF.

This clone has just one count. The chain has TRBV5-4 and TRBJ1-2; D not resolved. The CDR3 contains 14 residues. V gave up 4 bases and J gave up 12 bases, with 22 bases separating them. Germline V lookup: CDR1 SGHNT, CDR2 YYREEE (reference sequence). CDR3 sequence: CASSAKSVIAEHTF. DNA of the CDR3: TGTGCCAGCAGCGCAAAAAGTGTTATTGCGGAGCACACCTTC.

This clone showed up just once. The chain combines TRBV19 with TRBJ2-7, with 11 positions matching TRBD2. The ends lost 5 bases at V and 4 bases at J; junction bases unmatched: 4. CDR1 is LNHDA, CDR2 SQIVND, per germline (reference sequence). There are 14 residues in the CDR3. The CDR3 nucleotides are TGTGCCAGTAGTGAAGGGACTAGCGGATACGAGCAGTACTTC. Translated, it gives CASSEGTSGYEQYF.

CDR3 sequence reads: CASSFGQTNEKLFF. The DNA of the CDR3 is TGTGCCAGCAGCTTCGGACAGACTAATGAAAAACTGTTTTTT. The chain joins TRBV5-6 to TRBJ1-4; weak D call: TRBD1 (6 bases). Trimming shortened V by 2 bases and J by 2 bases, and 7 bases separated the two germline ends. The length of the CDR3 is 14 residues. Germline CDR1 and CDR2: SGHDT and YYEEEE.

This sequence joins TRBV6-6 and TRBJ2-7; TRBD2 is a possible D gene (7 bases). CDR1 MNHNY and CDR2 SVGAGI come from the germline V gene (reference sequence). With 7 bases removed from V and 7 bases from J, the gap between germline ends came to 17 bases. The CDR3 is 13 residues long. CDR3 sequence: CASTPAGAGEQYF. As DNA, the CDR3 is TGTGCCAGCACCCCCGCGGGGGCGGGGGAGCAGTACTTC.

This rearrangement joins TRBV29-1 to TRBJ1-1, with D unclear. CDR1 SQVTM and CDR2 ANQGSEA come from the germline V gene. Trimming removed 1 base at V and 1 base at J, with 7 bases between. The CDR3 is 13 amino acids. CDR3 region: CSVEGLANTEAFF. In DNA, the CDR3 is TGCAGCGTTGAAGGTTTAGCGAACACTGAAGCTTTCTTT.

This clone was counted at least ten times. Other DNA variants within this sample encode the same CDR3. This chain links TRBV28 with TRBJ2-7, with D unresolved. The CDR3 loop spans 12 amino acids. Between the trimmed V and J ends, which lost 3 bases and 3 bases, there was a span of 6 bases. CDR1 is MDHEN and CDR2 is SYDVKM in the germline V gene. The DNA for the CDR3 is TGTGCCAGCAGTTTCCAGAACTACGAGCAGTACTTC. Translating it yields CASSFQNYEQYF.

The chain has TRBV11-2 and TRBJ1-1, with D perhaps matching TRBD1 (5 bases). The CDR3 runs 13 residues. Between the trimmed V and J ends, which lost 5 bases and 3 bases, there was a span of 10 bases. Germline CDR1 reads SGHAT; CDR2 reads FQNNGV. The CDR3: CASSEGRDTEAFF. The CDR3 DNA sequence: TGTGCCAGCAGCGAGGGGAGGGACACTGAAGCTTTCTTT.

A remark on this clone: This CDR3 is also generated by other DNA sequences in the sample. The chain is built from TRBV6-5 and TRBJ1-1; D is possibly TRBD1 (6 bases). The CDR3 length is 13 residues. From germline, CDR1 is MNHEY and CDR2 SVGAGI. V lost 5 bases to trimming and J lost 1 base, with 8 bases between them. The CDR3 protein is CASSRTENTEAFF. CDR3 nucleotides: TGTGCCAGCAGTCGGACAGAGAACACTGAAGCTTTCTTT.

The chain links TRBV11-2 to TRBJ2-1, with a possible D match to TRBD2 (6 bases). Deletions cut 7 bases from V and 7 bases from J, with 11 bases between. There are 12 residues in the CDR3. CDR1 SGHAT and CDR2 FQNNGV come from the germline V gene. The CDR3 loop is CASNGGGNEQFF. CDR3 coding DNA: TGTGCCAGCAACGGGGGAGGAAATGAGCAGTTCTTC.

The CDR3 region is CASSLPTSGESLDEQFF. CDR3 DNA: TGTGCCAGCAGCCTACCGACTAGCGGGGAAAGTTTGGATGAGCAGTTCTTC. The rearrangement links TRBV7-9 to TRBJ2-1, with 11 bases matching TRBD2. This CDR3 has 17 amino acids. J was trimmed by 8 bases and V by 5 bases; bases with no gene match: 14. CDR1 and CDR2 (germline): SEHNR, FQNEAQ (reference sequence).

The chain couples TRBV5-1 to TRBJ2-5; D possibly corresponds to TRBD1 (6 bases). Trimming removed 0 bases at V and 2 bases at J, with 17 bases between. The CDR3 consists of 17 residues. Germline values: CDR1 SGHRS, CDR2 YFSETQ. The CDR3 sequence is CASSLEGRRGLQETQYF. CDR3 nucleotides: TGCGCCAGCAGCTTGGAAGGGCGCAGGGGTCTACAAGAGACCCAGTACTTC. Combining the CDR3 with reference TRBV5-1 and TRBJ2-5 gives the whole variable domain KAGVTQTPRYLIKTRGQQVTLSCSPISGHRSVSWYQQTPGQGLQFLFEYFSETQRNKGNFPGRFSGRQFSNSRSEMNVSTLELGDSALYLCASSLEGRRGLQETQYFGPGTRLLVL.

This clone was picked up a small number of times. The CDR3 sequence: CASNFPQPQHF. CDR3 DNA sequence: TGTGCCAGCAACTTTCCCCAGCCCCAGCATTTT. The chain uses TRBV6-1 and TRBJ1-5; no firm D call. V lost 7 bases to trimming and J lost 7 bases, with 8 bases between them. Germline values: CDR1 MNHNS, CDR2 SASEGT. The CDR3 is 11 amino acids.

The chain combines TRBV9 with TRBJ1-1; D possibly corresponds to TRBD1 (6 bases). Between the trimmed V and J ends, which lost 5 bases and 4 bases, there was a span of 15 bases. The CDR3 covers 14 residues. Germline loops: CDR1 SGDLS, CDR2 YYNGEE. DNA for the CDR3: TGTGCCAGCAGTCTGATACAGGGTAGCACTGAAGCTTTCTTT. Residues: CASSLIQGSTEAFF.

The rearrangement joins TRBV7-6 to TRBJ2-3, with D perhaps TRBD1 (5 bases). The CDR3 has 14 residues. Trimming shortened V by 5 bases and J by 3 bases, and 12 bases separated the two germline ends. CDR1 and CDR2 (germline): SGHVS, FNYEAQ. The CDR3: CASSDRGPTDTQYF. The CDR3 coding sequence is TGTGCCAGCAGCGACAGAGGACCGACAGATACGCAGTATTTT.

This clone was observed a single time. The rearrangement links TRBV18 to TRBJ2-1; the match to TRBD1 covers 9 bases. This CDR3 is built from 16 residues. The trim removed 1 base at V and 6 bases at J, leaving 7 bases unmatched. Germline V gene lookup returns CDR1 KGHSH and CDR2 LQKENI. Here the CDR3 reads CASSPQQGAQGNEQFF. Here the CDR3 DNA reads TGTGCCAGCTCACCACAACAGGGGGCACAAGGCAATGAGCAGTTCTTC.

This clone has more than one count but fewer than ten. V is TRBV6-1 and J is TRBJ2-3; 15 bases agree with TRBD2. CDR1 MNHNS and CDR2 SASEGT come from the germline V gene. This CDR3 contains 20 residues. Trimming at V came to 4 bases and at J to 4 bases, leaving 15 bases not matched to a gene. The DNA of the CDR3 is TGTGCCAGCAGTGGGCCCCTGATTGGACTAGCGGGGGGGCCACCAGATACGCAGTATTTT. It is translated as CASSGPLIGLAGGPPDTQYF.

The V gene is TRBV7-2, the J gene TRBJ1-1; perhaps TRBD1 as D (6 bases). V was pared by 5 bases and J by 2 bases, with 9 bases between. There are 13 residues in the CDR3. Looked up from germline, CDR1 is SGHTA and CDR2 is FQGNSA. The CDR3 sequence: CASSVGTNTEAFF. The CDR3 nucleotides are TGTGCCAGCAGCGTGGGGACAAACACTGAAGCTTTCTTT. Full variable domain (rest looked up from reference TRBV7-2 and TRBJ1-1): GAGVSQSPSNKVTEKGKDVELRCDPISGHTALYWYRQSLGQGLEFLIYFQGNSAPDKSGLPSDRFSAERTGGSVSTLTIQRTQQEDSAVYLCASSVGTNTEAFFGQGTRLTVV.

The chain carries TRBV7-6 and TRBJ2-6; D possibly corresponds to TRBD1 (6 bases). Germline V gives CDR1 SGHVS, CDR2 FNYEAQ. V gave up 4 bases and J gave up 4 bases, with 11 bases separating them. The CDR3 is 15 residues long. The CDR3 sequence is CASSSLGAGANVLTF. The CDR3 coding sequence is TGTGCCAGCAGCTCTCTGGGGGCCGGGGCCAACGTCCTGACTTTC.